This T cell receptor beta chain was recorded in a study of blood T cells in healthy people across ages. Study results and limitations: A strong correlation between TCR beta diversity and naive T cell percentage was seen.

The germline CDR1 and CDR2 sequences are SGHRS and YFSETQ. This CDR3 has 15 residues. V lost 3 bases to trimming and J lost 8 bases, with 20 bases between them. This clonotype occurred once. Its antigen is not known. Through a sample-barcoded 5' primer and a J-beta primer mix, a second PCR was run for roughly 6 to 11 cycles. TCRdb called the 5' RACE reads again in MiXCR, with one record for every CDR3 protein. Among more than 1,400,000 distinct CDR3 sequences listed, 42% were seen once. The origin of this receptor is a woman between 18 and 29 years old in good health. This chain uses TRBV5-1 with TRBJ1-2; TRBD1 is a possible D gene (5 bases). The sequencing sample was made of blood. CDR3 sequence: CASSSDTSFSQGYTF. DNA for the CDR3: TGCGCCAGCAGCTCGGACACATCTTTTTCCCAAGGCTACACCTTC.